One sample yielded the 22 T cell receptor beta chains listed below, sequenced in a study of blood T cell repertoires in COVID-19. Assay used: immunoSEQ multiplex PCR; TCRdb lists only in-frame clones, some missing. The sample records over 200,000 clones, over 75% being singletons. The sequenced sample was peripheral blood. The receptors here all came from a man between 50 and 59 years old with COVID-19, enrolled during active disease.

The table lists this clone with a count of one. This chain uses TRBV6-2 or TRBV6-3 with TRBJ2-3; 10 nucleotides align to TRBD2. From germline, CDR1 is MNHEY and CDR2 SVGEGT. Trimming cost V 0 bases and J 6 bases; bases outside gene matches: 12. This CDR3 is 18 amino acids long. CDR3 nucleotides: TGTGCCAGCAGTTACTCTGTGCTAGCGGGGGCCAATCGGGATACGCAGTATTTT. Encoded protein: CASSYSVLAGANRDTQYF.

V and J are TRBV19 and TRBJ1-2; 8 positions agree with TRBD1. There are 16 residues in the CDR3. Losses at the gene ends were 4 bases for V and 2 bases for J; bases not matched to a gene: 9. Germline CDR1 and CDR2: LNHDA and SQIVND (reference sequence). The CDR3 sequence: CASSKTSGQVNYGYTF. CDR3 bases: TGTGCCAGTAGTAAGACCTCGGGACAGGTGAACTATGGCTACACCTTC.

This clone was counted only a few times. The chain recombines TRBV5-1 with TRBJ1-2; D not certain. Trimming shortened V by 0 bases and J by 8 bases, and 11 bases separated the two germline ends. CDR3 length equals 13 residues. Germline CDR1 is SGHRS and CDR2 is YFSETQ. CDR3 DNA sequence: TGCGCCAGCAGCTTGGTGGAGGGTCAGGGCTACACCTTC. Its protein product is CASSLVEGQGYTF.

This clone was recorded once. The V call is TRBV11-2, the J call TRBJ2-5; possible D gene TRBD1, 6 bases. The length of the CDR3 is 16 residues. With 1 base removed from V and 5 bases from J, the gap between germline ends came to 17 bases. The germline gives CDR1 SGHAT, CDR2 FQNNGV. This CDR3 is CASSLAPTGFGETQYF. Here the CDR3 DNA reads TGTGCCAGCAGCTTAGCCCCGACAGGATTCGGGGAGACCCAGTACTTC.

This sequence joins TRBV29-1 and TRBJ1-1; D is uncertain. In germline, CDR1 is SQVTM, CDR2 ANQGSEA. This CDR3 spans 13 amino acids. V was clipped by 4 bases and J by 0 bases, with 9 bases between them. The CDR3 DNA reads TGCAGCGTTGGAGCCAGGCTGAACACTGAAGCTTTCTTT. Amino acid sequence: CSVGARLNTEAFF.

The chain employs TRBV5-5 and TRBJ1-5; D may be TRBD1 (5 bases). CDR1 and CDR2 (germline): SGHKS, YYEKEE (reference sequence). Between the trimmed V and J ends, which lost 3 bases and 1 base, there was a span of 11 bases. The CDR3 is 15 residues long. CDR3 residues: CASSWTRGSNQPQHF. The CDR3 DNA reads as TGTGCCAGCAGCTGGACTAGGGGCAGCAATCAGCCCCAGCATTTT.

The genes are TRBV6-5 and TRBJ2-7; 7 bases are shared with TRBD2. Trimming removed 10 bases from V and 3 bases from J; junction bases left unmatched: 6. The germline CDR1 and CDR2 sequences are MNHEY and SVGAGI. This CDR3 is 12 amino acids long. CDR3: CATGDYRYEQYF. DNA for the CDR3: TGTGCCACCGGGGACTACCGCTACGAGCAGTACTTC.

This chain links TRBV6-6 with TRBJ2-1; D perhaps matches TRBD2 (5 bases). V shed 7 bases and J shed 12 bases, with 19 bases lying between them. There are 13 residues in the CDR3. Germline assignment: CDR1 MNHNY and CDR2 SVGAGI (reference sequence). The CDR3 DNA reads TGTGCCAGCAAGGTTGCCGGGGATGAGGGGCAGTTCTTC. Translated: CASKVAGDEGQFF.

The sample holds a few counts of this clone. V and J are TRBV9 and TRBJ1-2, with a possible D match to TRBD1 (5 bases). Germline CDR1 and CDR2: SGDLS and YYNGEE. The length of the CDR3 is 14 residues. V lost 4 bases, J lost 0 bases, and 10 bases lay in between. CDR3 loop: CASSPRQTNYGYTF. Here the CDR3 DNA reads TGTGCCAGCAGCCCTCGACAGACTAACTATGGCTACACCTTC.

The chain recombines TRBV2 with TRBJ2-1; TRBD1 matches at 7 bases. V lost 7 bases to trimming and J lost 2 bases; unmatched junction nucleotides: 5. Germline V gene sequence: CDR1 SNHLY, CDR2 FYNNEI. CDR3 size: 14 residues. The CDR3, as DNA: TGTGCCAGCAAGCCGACAGGGACCTACAATGAGCAGTTCTTC. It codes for CASKPTGTYNEQFF.

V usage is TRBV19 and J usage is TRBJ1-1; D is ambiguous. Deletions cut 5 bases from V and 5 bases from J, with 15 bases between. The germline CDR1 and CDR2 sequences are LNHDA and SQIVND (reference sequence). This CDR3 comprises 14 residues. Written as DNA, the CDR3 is TGTGCCAGTAGTCCCAGGACGGGGAGAACTGAAGCTTTCTTT. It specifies CASSPRTGRTEAFF.

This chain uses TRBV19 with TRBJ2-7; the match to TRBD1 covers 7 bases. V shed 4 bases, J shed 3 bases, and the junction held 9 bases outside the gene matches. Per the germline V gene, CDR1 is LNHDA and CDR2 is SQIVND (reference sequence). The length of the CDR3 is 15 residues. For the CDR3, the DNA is TGTGCCAGTAGTAGCCCGGGACAGATTTACTACGAGCAGTACTTC. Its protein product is CASSSPGQIYYEQYF.

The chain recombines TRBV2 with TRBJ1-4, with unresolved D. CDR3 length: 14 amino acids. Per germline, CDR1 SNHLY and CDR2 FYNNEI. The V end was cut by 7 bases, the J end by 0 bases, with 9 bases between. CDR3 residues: CASKRVATNEKLFF. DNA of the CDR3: TGTGCCAGCAAGAGGGTCGCAACTAATGAAAAACTGTTTTTT.

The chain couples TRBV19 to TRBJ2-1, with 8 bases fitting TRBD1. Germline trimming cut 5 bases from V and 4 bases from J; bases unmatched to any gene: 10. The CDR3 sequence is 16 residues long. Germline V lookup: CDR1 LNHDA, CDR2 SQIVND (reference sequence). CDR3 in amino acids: CASSPTGGPKYNEQFF. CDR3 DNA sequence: TGTGCCAGTAGTCCCACAGGGGGACCGAAATACAATGAGCAGTTCTTC.

The CDR3 reads CASSLGQGQGYEQYF. CDR3 DNA: TGCGCCAGCAGCTTGGGTCAGGGACAGGGCTACGAGCAGTACTTC. The chain links TRBV5-1 to TRBJ2-7; 9 nucleotides align to TRBD1. The CDR3 has 15 amino acids. The V gene's germline CDR1 is SGHRS and CDR2 YFSETQ. The V and J ends lost 0 bases and 3 bases, in that order; junction bases with no gene match: 4.

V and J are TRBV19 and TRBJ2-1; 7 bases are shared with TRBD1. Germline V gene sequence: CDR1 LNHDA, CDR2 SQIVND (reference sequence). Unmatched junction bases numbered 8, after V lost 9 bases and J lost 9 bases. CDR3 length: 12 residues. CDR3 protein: CARITGVGEQFF. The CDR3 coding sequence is TGTGCCAGAATAACAGGGGTGGGTGAGCAGTTCTTC.

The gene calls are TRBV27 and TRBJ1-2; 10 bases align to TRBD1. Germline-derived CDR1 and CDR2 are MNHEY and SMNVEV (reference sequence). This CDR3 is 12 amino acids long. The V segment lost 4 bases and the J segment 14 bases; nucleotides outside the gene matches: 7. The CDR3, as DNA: TGTGCCAGCAGTTCCCTCGGGACAGGGGAAACCTTC. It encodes CASSSLGTGETF.

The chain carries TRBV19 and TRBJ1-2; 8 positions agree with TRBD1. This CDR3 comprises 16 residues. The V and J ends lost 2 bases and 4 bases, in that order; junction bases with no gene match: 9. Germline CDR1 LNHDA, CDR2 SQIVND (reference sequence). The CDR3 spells CASSIYQPGQAYGYTF. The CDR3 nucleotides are TGTGCCAGTAGTATATACCAACCGGGACAGGCCTATGGCTACACCTTC. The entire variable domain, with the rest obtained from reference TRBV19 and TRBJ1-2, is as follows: DGGITQSPKYLFRKEGQNVTLSCEQNLNHDAMYWYRQDPGQGLRLIYYSQIVNDFQKGDIAEGYSVSREKKESFPLTVTSAQKNPTAFYLCASSIYQPGQAYGYTFGSGTRLTVV.

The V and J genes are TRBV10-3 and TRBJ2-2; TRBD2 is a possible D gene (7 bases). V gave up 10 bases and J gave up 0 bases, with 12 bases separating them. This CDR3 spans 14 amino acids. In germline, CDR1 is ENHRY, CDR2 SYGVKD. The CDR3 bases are TGTGCCAGCGGGGGCCCAGCGAACACCGGGGAGCTGTTTTTT. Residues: CASGGPANTGELFF.

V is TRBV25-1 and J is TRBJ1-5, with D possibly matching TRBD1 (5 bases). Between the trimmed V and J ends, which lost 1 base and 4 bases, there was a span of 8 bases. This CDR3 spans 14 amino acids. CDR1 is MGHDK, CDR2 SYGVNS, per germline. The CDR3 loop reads CASSEWGGNQPQHF. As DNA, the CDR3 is TGTGCCAGCAGTGAATGGGGGGGAAATCAGCCCCAGCATTTT.

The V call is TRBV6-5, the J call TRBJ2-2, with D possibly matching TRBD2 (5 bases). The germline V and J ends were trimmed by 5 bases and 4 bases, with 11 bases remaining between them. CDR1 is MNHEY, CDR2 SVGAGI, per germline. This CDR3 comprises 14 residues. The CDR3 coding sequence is TGTGCCAGCAGTCCTCTTAGCGCCACCGGGGAGCTGTTTTTT. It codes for CASSPLSATGELFF.

The CDR3 sequence is CSFDRGNEQYF. CDR3 coding DNA: TGCAGCTTCGACAGGGGGAACGAGCAGTACTTC. The chain employs TRBV29-1 and TRBJ2-7; 9 positions match TRBD1. This CDR3 spans 11 amino acids. Germline CDR1 reads SQVTM; CDR2 reads ANQGSEA. Trimming removed 8 bases from V and 5 bases from J; junction bases left unmatched: 4.